This TCR beta chain emerged from a study of technical replicates of blood from a few donors. In germline, CDR1 is SGDLS, CDR2 YYNGEE. This CDR3 region has 15 residues. The junction had 5 bases not matched to a gene; V was cut back by 3 bases and J by 4 bases. Generated by immunoSEQ multiplex PCR, the TCRdb table keeps only in-frame clones and is missing some. The sample holds about 76,000 clones; 95% to 97% are singletons and the top ten take 0.2% to 0.25%. This clonotype was obtained from a human donor in good health. V usage is TRBV9 and J usage is TRBJ1-2; 11 nucleotides align to TRBD1. The material sequenced was T cells isolated from PBMCs. The CDR3 loop is CASSEGTGGGYGYTF. The CDR3 bases are TGTGCCAGCAGCGAGGGGACAGGGGGAGGCTATGGCTACACCTTC. The variable domain in full, with the rest retrieved from reference TRBV9 and TRBJ1-2, is DSGVTQTPKHLITATGQRVTLRCSPRSGDLSVYWYQQSLDQGLQFLIQYYNGEERAKGNILERFSAQQFPDLHSELNLSSLELGDSALYFCASSEGTGGGYGYTFGSGTRLTVV.